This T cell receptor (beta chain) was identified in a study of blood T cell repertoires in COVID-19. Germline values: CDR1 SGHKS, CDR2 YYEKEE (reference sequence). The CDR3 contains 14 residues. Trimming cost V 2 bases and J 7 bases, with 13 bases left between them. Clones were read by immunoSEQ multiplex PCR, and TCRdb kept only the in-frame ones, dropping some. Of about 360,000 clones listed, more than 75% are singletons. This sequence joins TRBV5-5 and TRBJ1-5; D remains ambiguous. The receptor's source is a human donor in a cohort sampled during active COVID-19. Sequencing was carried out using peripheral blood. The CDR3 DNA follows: TGTGCCAGCAGCTTCTCGACTTTTAAGCAGCCCCAGCATTTT. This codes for CASSFSTFKQPQHF.